The 12 T cell receptor beta chains below come from one sample, sequenced in a study of PD-1 blockade in classical Hodgkin lymphoma. Sequenced by immunoSEQ multiplex PCR; TCRdb stores in-frame clones only, minus some. Counted here are 45,000 or so clones, approximately 78% occurring once; the ten biggest clones make up over 35%. Stated time point: cycle 4 day 1 (C4D1), after 6 weeks of nivolumab. Every patient relapsed after autologous stem cell transplantation, and brentuximab vedotin exposure varied. The specimen comprised peripheral blood mononuclear cells (PBMCs), sampled before the fourth cycle of nivolumab. The receptor set was obtained from a human donor with classical Hodgkin lymphoma.

The V and J genes are TRBV5-4 and TRBJ1-5, with 8 bases aligning to TRBD1. V was clipped by 0 bases and J by 7 bases; unmatched bases: 9. The CDR3 runs 16 residues. Germline values: CDR1 SGHNT, CDR2 YYREEE (reference sequence). Written as DNA, the CDR3 is TGTGCCAGCAGCTTGGCCAGACAGGGGCGGAGGCAGCCCCAGCATTTT. Translating it yields CASSLARQGRRQPQHF.

The V call is TRBV2, the J call TRBJ1-1; D remains ambiguous. Germline V gene lookup returns CDR1 SNHLY and CDR2 FYNNEI. V lost 5 bases and J 3 bases, leaving 16 bases between the germline ends. This CDR3 spans 15 amino acids. The CDR3 nucleotides read TGTGCCAGCAGTCAACGCACACAGAGATACACTGAAGCTTTCTTT. This gives the protein CASSQRTQRYTEAFF.

The V and J genes are TRBV9 and TRBJ2-1; D remains ambiguous. V was pared by 0 bases and J by 5 bases, with 6 bases between. CDR1 and CDR2 from the germline V gene are SGDLS and YYNGEE. This CDR3 spans 13 amino acids. The CDR3 sequence is CASSVVVNNEQFF. The CDR3, as DNA: TGTGCCAGCAGCGTAGTTGTAAACAATGAGCAGTTCTTC.

V is TRBV5-6 and J is TRBJ1-3; 7 bases agree with TRBD1. Germline CDR1 is SGHDT and CDR2 is YYEEEE. This CDR3 is 13 amino acids long. The junction had 3 bases not matched to a gene; V was cut back by 5 bases and J by 4 bases. The CDR3 loop reads CASSWTGGNTIYF. The CDR3 DNA is TGTGCCAGCAGTTGGACAGGAGGAAACACCATATATTTT.

The chain joins TRBV15 to TRBJ1-6; perhaps TRBD1 as D (6 bases). CDR3 length: 16 residues. In germline, CDR1 is LNHNV, CDR2 YYDKDF (reference sequence). Trimming removed 6 bases from V and 3 bases from J, with 15 bases in between. In DNA form, the CDR3 reads TGTGCCACCAGAAGTACCGGGGGGCTCTATAATTCACCCCTCCACTTT. This gives the protein CATRSTGGLYNSPLHF.

The chain couples TRBV5-4 to TRBJ2-7; 7 positions match TRBD2. The junction had 11 bases not matched to a gene; V was cut back by 4 bases and J by 4 bases. This CDR3 has 15 residues. Per the germline V gene, CDR1 is SGHNT and CDR2 is YYREEE (reference sequence). The CDR3 is CASSEAGPSQYEQYF. DNA for the CDR3: TGTGCCAGCAGCGAAGCGGGGCCGTCTCAGTACGAGCAGTACTTC.

The chain uses TRBV19 and TRBJ2-2; TRBD1 agrees at 12 bases. Germline V lookup: CDR1 LNHDA, CDR2 SQIVND (reference sequence). The trim removed 6 bases at V and 7 bases at J, leaving 12 bases unmatched. The CDR3 totals 17 residues. The CDR3 reads CASSYFGTGGLVGELFF. The CDR3 DNA reads TGTGCCAGTAGCTACTTTGGGACAGGGGGCTTGGTCGGGGAGCTGTTTTTT.

The chain has TRBV19 and TRBJ1-4; D perhaps matches TRBD1 (5 bases). Germline V CDR1 and CDR2: LNHDA, SQIVND (reference sequence). The CDR3 consists of 15 residues. Trimming shortened V by 4 bases and J by 3 bases, and 12 bases separated the two germline ends. CDR3 sequence reads: CASSTAGPPNEKLFF. The CDR3 bases are TGTGCCAGTAGTACGGCGGGGCCTCCTAATGAAAAACTGTTTTTT. The full variable domain, completed using reference TRBV19 and TRBJ1-4, is DGGITQSPKYLFRKEGQNVTLSCEQNLNHDAMYWYRQDPGQGLRLIYYSQIVNDFQKGDIAEGYSVSREKKESFPLTVTSAQKNPTAFYLCASSTAGPPNEKLFFGSGTQLSVL.

V and J are TRBV5-1 and TRBJ1-2; D is possibly TRBD1 (6 bases). The CDR3 is made up of 13 amino acids. In germline, CDR1 is SGHRS, CDR2 YFSETQ. The V end was cut by 5 bases, the J end by 2 bases, with 10 bases between. CDR3: CASRQDRNYGYTF. Written as DNA, the CDR3 is TGCGCCAGCAGACAAGACAGGAACTATGGCTACACCTTC.

This chain joins TRBV7-9 and TRBJ2-1; unclear D gene. This CDR3 has 15 amino acids. CDR1 and CDR2 (germline): SEHNR, FQNEAQ (reference sequence). V was cut by 0 bases and J by 6 bases, with 12 bases left in between. CDR3 sequence reads: CASSLAGSYPNEQFF. The CDR3 DNA follows: TGTGCCAGCAGCTTAGCGGGGTCTTACCCCAATGAGCAGTTCTTC.

The chain employs TRBV5-1 and TRBJ2-4; tentative D call: TRBD2 (6 bases). Germline values: CDR1 SGHRS, CDR2 YFSETQ. The V end was cut by 1 base, the J end by 7 bases, with 15 bases between. CDR3 length: 15 amino acids. In DNA form, the CDR3 reads TGCGCCAGCAGCTTGCTGGGGGGAGAGCAGAACATTCAGTACTTC. It translates to CASSLLGGEQNIQYF. Supplemented by reference TRBV5-1 and TRBJ2-4, the full variable domain reads KAGVTQTPRYLIKTRGQQVTLSCSPISGHRSVSWYQQTPGQGLQFLFEYFSETQRNKGNFPGRFSGRQFSNSRSEMNVSTLELGDSALYLCASSLLGGEQNIQYFGAGTRLSVL.

This clone was counted once. The rearrangement links TRBV19 to TRBJ2-3; unclear D gene. Germline-derived CDR1 and CDR2 are LNHDA and SQIVND (reference sequence). This CDR3 comprises 14 residues. V was shortened by 6 bases and J by 2 bases, with 12 bases between the two germline ends. CDR3 sequence reads: CASRIQRHTDTQYF. CDR3 bases: TGTGCCAGTAGGATTCAAAGGCACACAGATACGCAGTATTTT.